Listed here are 8 T cell receptor beta chains from one sample, sequenced in a study of shared clonotypes between healthy human individuals. Method: immunoSEQ multiplex PCR; TCRdb's copy keeps in-frame clones and lacks some. The repertoire includes approximately 840,000 clones, around 96% of them detected once, and less than 0.25% sits in the top ten. CD8 cells classed as naive were CD45RO-negative and positively selected for CCR7, excluding terminally differentiated effector memory CD45RA+ cells. Sequencing used naive CD8+ T cells sorted from blood. The origin of the receptors is a young man in good health.

The chain employs TRBV4-1 and TRBJ2-7, with 9 bases aligning to TRBD1. Trimming at V came to 3 bases and at J to 4 bases, leaving 7 bases not matched to a gene. The CDR3 spans 15 residues. Germline assignment: CDR1 MGHRA and CDR2 YSYEKL. DNA of the CDR3: TGCGCCAGCAGCCAGTCCGGGACAGGGAGGTACGAGCAGTACTTC. Translation gives CASSQSGTGRYEQYF.

This clone was seen just once. The V and J genes are TRBV28 and TRBJ2-1; no reliable D call. Deletions cut 9 bases from V and 12 bases from J, with 12 bases between. Germline CDR1 is MDHEN and CDR2 is SYDVKM. This CDR3 is built from 10 residues. CDR3 protein: CASSQEVQFF. CDR3 coding DNA: TGTGCCAGTAGTCAGGAAGTGCAGTTCTTC.

This rearrangement joins TRBV15 to TRBJ1-1; TRBD1 aligns across 9 bases. Germline-derived CDR1 and CDR2 are LNHNV and YYDKDF (reference sequence). V lost 1 base and J lost 1; bases outside the gene matches: 7. This CDR3 comprises 17 residues. CDR3 sequence reads: CATSRATGGWKNTEAFF. The DNA of the CDR3 is TGTGCCACCAGCAGAGCAACAGGGGGCTGGAAGAACACTGAAGCTTTCTTT.

The chain is built from TRBV29-1 and TRBJ2-1; D is uncertain. Germline V gene sequence: CDR1 SQVTM, CDR2 ANQGSEA. V was trimmed by 5 bases and J by 3 bases, leaving 11 bases between them. This CDR3 has 13 amino acids. The CDR3 is CSVSIGVYNEQFF. The CDR3, as DNA: TGCAGCGTTTCTATTGGGGTCTACAATGAGCAGTTCTTC.

V is TRBV29-1 and J is TRBJ2-6; 7 bases line up with TRBD1. Germline loops: CDR1 SQVTM, CDR2 ANQGSEA. The junction had 6 bases not matched to a gene; V was cut back by 4 bases and J by 0 bases. The CDR3 sequence is 16 residues long. The CDR3 sequence: CSVGDRAISGANVLTF. The CDR3, as DNA: TGCAGCGTTGGGGACAGAGCTATCTCTGGGGCCAACGTCCTGACTTTC.

The chain couples TRBV13 to TRBJ1-4; D not resolved. The CDR3 has 16 amino acids. In germline, CDR1 is PRHDT, CDR2 FYEKMQ (reference sequence). Trimming pared 5 bases from V and 8 bases from J, leaving 21 bases between. The CDR3 loop reads CASSPYPLNSGEKLFF. CDR3 in DNA: TGTGCCAGCAGCCCGTACCCTTTAAACAGTGGCGAAAAACTGTTTTTT. Together with reference TRBV13 and TRBJ1-4, the CDR3 gives the full variable domain: AAGVIQSPRHLIKEKRETATLKCYPIPRHDTVYWYQQGPGQDPQFLISFYEKMQSDKGSIPDRFSAQQFSDYHSELNMSSLELGDSALYFCASSPYPLNSGEKLFFGSGTQLSVL.

The chain links TRBV9 to TRBJ2-7; 10 bases match TRBD1. CDR3 length: 14 amino acids. Germline V gene sequence: CDR1 SGDLS, CDR2 YYNGEE. J lost 3 bases, V lost 4 bases, and 4 bases had no gene match. CDR3 sequence reads: CASSPWTGGYEQYF. For the CDR3, the DNA is TGTGCCAGCAGCCCGTGGACAGGGGGCTACGAGCAGTACTTC.

The chain combines TRBV9 with TRBJ2-5, with D perhaps matching TRBD2 (5 bases). Trimming left V 5 bases short and J 3 bases short, with 11 bases between. The germline V gene encodes CDR1 SGDLS and CDR2 YYNGEE. The CDR3 is 13 amino acids. CDR3 region: CASSAGGEETQYF. For the CDR3, the DNA is TGTGCCAGCAGTGCAGGAGGCGAAGAGACCCAGTACTTC.